Each of the 25 T cell receptor beta chains below was sequenced from the same sample in a study of STAT3 mutations in large granular lymphocyte leukemia. Points from the study as a whole: Every T-LGLL patient had at least one immunodominant TCRbeta clonotype.

Which antigens these TCRs recognize remains unknown. Only in-frame clones appear in the TCRdb table, and some are missing; sequencing was by immunoSEQ multiplex PCR. This sample has some 30,000 clones, with about 90% found just once. The sample consisted of peripheral blood mononuclear cells. These receptors were obtained from a man aged 55 to 70 with T-cell large granular lymphocyte leukemia. Some clones in this sample may be carry-over from other donors' samples.

V and J are TRBV27 and TRBJ2-7; D unresolved. Per germline, CDR1 MNHEY and CDR2 SMNVEV (reference sequence). V was shortened by 3 bases and J by 4 bases, with 13 bases between the two germline ends. CDR3 length: 14 amino acids. CDR3 sequence reads: CASSFTPEAYEQYF. The CDR3 DNA reads TGTGCCAGCAGTTTTACGCCAGAAGCTTACGAGCAGTACTTC.

This chain uses TRBV28 with TRBJ1-5; unclear D gene. The V gene lost 3 bases and the J gene lost 2 bases, with 8 bases spanning the gap. The CDR3 extends over 14 amino acids. CDR1 is MDHEN, CDR2 SYDVKM, per germline. The chain's CDR3 is CASSFAVGNQPQHF. The CDR3 bases are TGTGCCAGCAGTTTCGCTGTGGGCAATCAGCCCCAGCATTTT.

This clone turned up a few times. The chain has TRBV7-9 and TRBJ2-7; 11 nucleotides align to TRBD2. Germline CDR1 reads SEHNR; CDR2 reads FQNEAQ (reference sequence). V trimming: 3 bases; J trimming: 0 bases; junction bases outside the gene matches: 10. This CDR3 contains 18 residues. CDR3 sequence reads: CASSLGRGLAEHSYEQYF. The CDR3 DNA is TGTGCCAGCAGCTTGGGGCGGGGACTAGCGGAACACTCCTACGAGCAGTACTTC.

The chain employs TRBV18 and TRBJ2-3, with 12 bases identical to TRBD2. Germline V gene data show CDR1 as KGHSH and CDR2 as LQKENI. This CDR3 comprises 16 residues. Losses at the gene ends were 0 bases for V and 6 bases for J; bases not matched to a gene: 4. The CDR3 DNA reads as TGTGCCAGCTCACCACCGACTAGCGGGAGACTCGATACGCAGTATTTT. Translation gives CASSPPTSGRLDTQYF.

This clone was detected once. This chain links TRBV6-5 with TRBJ2-7; the D gene is possibly TRBD1 (7 bases). The germline V gene has CDR1 MNHEY and CDR2 SVGAGI. Trimming took 7 bases from V and 1 from J, leaving 17 bases between them. This CDR3 spans 15 amino acids. In nucleotides, the CDR3 is TGTGCCAGCACCCCGGGGGCAGGGGGGTCCTACGAGCAGTACTTC. Its protein is CASTPGAGGSYEQYF.

The rearrangement joins TRBV30 to TRBJ2-5; no reliable D call. This CDR3 spans 15 amino acids. Germline V gene lookup returns CDR1 GTSNPN and CDR2 SVGIG (reference sequence). Between the trimmed V and J ends, which lost 1 base and 5 bases, there was a span of 17 bases. CDR3 in DNA: TGTGCCTGGAGTGCTAGAGACCGACAATGGGAGACCCAGTACTTC. Protein sequence: CAWSARDRQWETQYF.

CDR3 nucleotide sequence: TGTGCCAGCAGTAACTATTTCTACGAGCAGTACTTC. Its translation: CASSNYFYEQYF. The chain uses TRBV14 and TRBJ2-7, with unresolved D. V lost 6 bases and J 3 bases, leaving 9 bases between the germline ends. Per germline, CDR1 SGHDN and CDR2 FVKESK. This CDR3 spans 12 amino acids.

DNA of the CDR3: TGTGCCAGAAGCGCTTGCGACAGGGCGGATGGCTACACCTTC. Protein product: CARSACDRADGYTF. The chain couples TRBV5-3 to TRBJ1-2; 7 bases match TRBD1. TRBV5-3 is flagged as an ORF with uncertain function. The length of the CDR3 is 14 residues. The J segment lost 6 bases and the V segment lost 4 bases, leaving 9 bases of the junction unmatched.

The rearrangement joins TRBV29-1 to TRBJ1-5; D may be TRBD1 (5 bases). V was cut by 4 bases and J by 6 bases, with 13 bases left in between. CDR3 length: 13 amino acids. From germline, CDR1 is SQVTM and CDR2 ANQGSEA. For the CDR3, the DNA is TGCAGCGTTGCCGAGGGGCCGGGTCAGCCCCAGCATTTT. The encoded protein is CSVAEGPGQPQHF. The whole variable domain, remainder taken from reference TRBV29-1 and TRBJ1-5, is SAVISQKPSRDICQRGTSLTIQCQVDSQVTMMFWYRQQPGQSLTLIATANQGSEATYESGFVIDKFPISRPNLTFSTLTVSNMSPEDSSIYLCSVAEGPGQPQHFGDGTRLSIL.

This clone was seen only once. The chain links TRBV5-1 to TRBJ2-5; 12 positions agree with TRBD2. The germline CDR1 and CDR2 sequences are SGHRS and YFSETQ. Trimming at V came to 0 bases and at J to 5 bases, leaving 5 bases not matched to a gene. This CDR3 has 16 residues. CDR3 coding DNA: TGCGCCAGCAGCTTGGAACTAGCGGGAGGTCGGGAGACCCAGTACTTC. As protein: CASSLELAGGRETQYF.

The chain links TRBV29-1 to TRBJ2-5, with TRBD1 as a possible D gene (5 bases). Germline V gene lookup returns CDR1 SQVTM and CDR2 ANQGSEA. The CDR3 has 12 amino acids. The V end lost 7 bases, the J end lost 1 base, and 10 bases lay between the germline ends. In nucleotides, the CDR3 is TGCAGCGGGGGCAGCACCCAAGAGACCCAGTACTTC. Protein product: CSGGSTQETQYF. Based on the CDR3 plus reference TRBV29-1 and TRBJ2-5, the full variable domain is SAVISQKPSRDICQRGTSLTIQCQVDSQVTMMFWYRQQPGQSLTLIATANQGSEATYESGFVIDKFPISRPNLTFSTLTVSNMSPEDSSIYLCSGGSTQETQYFGPGTRLLVL.

This clone counts as medium-sized. The chain links TRBV28 to TRBJ1-2; the match to TRBD1 covers 10 bases. This CDR3 has 15 residues. Trimming removed 3 bases from V and 10 bases from J; junction bases left unmatched: 11. CDR1 is MDHEN, CDR2 SYDVKM, per germline. The CDR3 DNA sequence: TGTGCCAGCAGTTTGGCCGGGACAGGGGCCGAAGCCTACACCTTC. It is translated as CASSLAGTGAEAYTF.

The chain carries TRBV27 and TRBJ1-6; D is perhaps TRBD1 (5 bases). The CDR3 has 15 residues. V was clipped by 3 bases and J by 10 bases, with 16 bases between them. In germline, CDR1 is MNHEY, CDR2 SMNVEV (reference sequence). The CDR3 region has the DNA TGTGCCAGCAGTTTCGACAGATGCGAGAGGTCACCCCTCCACTTT. It yields the protein CASSFDRCERSPLHF.

CDR3 DNA sequence: TGTGCCAGTAGTATAGGCGGCAGGGATCAGCCCCAGCATTTT. Translated: CASSIGGRDQPQHF. The rearrangement links TRBV19 to TRBJ1-5; the D gene is possibly TRBD1 (5 bases). This CDR3 spans 14 amino acids. Trimming took off 1 base at V and 5 bases at J, with 9 bases between the two ends. Germline CDR1 reads LNHDA; CDR2 reads SQIVND (reference sequence).

This chain connects TRBV5-1 to TRBJ2-3, with 9 bases that match TRBD1. With 0 bases clipped from V and 6 bases from J, the junction kept 5 bases outside the gene matches. The CDR3 is 15 amino acids. Germline assignment: CDR1 SGHRS and CDR2 YFSETQ. The CDR3 region has the DNA TGCGCCAGCAGCTTGGCCGGGACAGGGCGGGATACGCAGTATTTT. Translating it yields CASSLAGTGRDTQYF.

This clone came up once. CDR3 sequence: CASSLEASGSDEQFF. For the CDR3, the DNA is TGTGCCAGCAGCCTAGAGGCTAGCGGGAGCGATGAGCAGTTCTTC. The chain uses TRBV7-2 and TRBJ2-1; TRBD2 matches 10 bases. With V trimmed by 5 bases and J by 8 bases, 9 bases remained unmatched. This CDR3 has 15 residues. The germline V gene encodes CDR1 SGHTA and CDR2 FQGNSA.

This chain links TRBV5-4 with TRBJ1-4, with a weak D call TRBD1 (5 bases). Germline loops: CDR1 SGHNT, CDR2 YYREEE (reference sequence). V shed 3 bases and J shed 8 bases, with 17 bases lying between them. The CDR3 covers 15 residues. The DNA for the CDR3 is TGTGCCAGCAGCTCTGCAGGGCCGGGTTCAGAAAAACTGTTTTTT. It is translated as CASSSAGPGSEKLFF. The variable domain in full, completed from reference TRBV5-4 and TRBJ1-4, reads ETGVTQSPTHLIKTRGQQVTLRCSSQSGHNTVSWYQQALGQGPQFIFQYYREEENGRGNFPPRFSGLQFPNYSSELNVNALELDDSALYLCASSSAGPGSEKLFFGSGTQLSVL.

This sequence joins TRBV9 and TRBJ2-1; no clear D. Trimming shortened V by 0 bases and J by 10 bases, and 8 bases separated the two germline ends. The CDR3 extends over 12 amino acids. Germline CDR1 and CDR2: SGDLS and YYNGEE. CDR3 region: CASSVDEVEQFF. The CDR3 nucleotides read TGTGCCAGCAGCGTAGATGAGGTGGAGCAGTTCTTC.

V gene TRBV9 combines with J gene TRBJ1-5; 7 bases line up with TRBD1. V shed 3 bases and J 5 bases; nucleotides not matched to a gene: 5. The CDR3 is 14 residues long. Germline V gene sequence: CDR1 SGDLS, CDR2 YYNGEE. CDR3 DNA sequence: TGTGCCAGCAGCGGGACAGGAGACCATCAGCCCCAGCATTTT. This gives the protein CASSGTGDHQPQHF.

The chain is built from TRBV11-3 and TRBJ2-2, with D unresolved. The V end was cut by 0 bases, the J end by 6 bases, with 8 bases between. The CDR3 has 14 amino acids. Germline V gene sequence: CDR1 SGHNT, CDR2 YENEEA. The CDR3 sequence is CASSLDHGSGELFF. The CDR3 nucleotides read TGTGCCAGCAGCTTAGATCACGGGTCCGGGGAGCTGTTTTTT.

The chain employs TRBV7-2 and TRBJ1-3, with D uncertain. Trimming stripped 5 bases from V and 7 bases from J, with 9 bases between. This CDR3 spans 12 amino acids. Germline CDR1 and CDR2: SGHTA and FQGNSA. CDR3 amino acids: CASSLERNTIYF. The CDR3 DNA follows: TGTGCCAGCAGCCTGGAGAGGAACACCATATATTTT. The variable domain in full, with the rest retrieved from reference TRBV7-2 and TRBJ1-3, is GAGVSQSPSNKVTEKGKDVELRCDPISGHTALYWYRQSLGQGLEFLIYFQGNSAPDKSGLPSDRFSAERTGGSVSTLTIQRTQQEDSAVYLCASSLERNTIYFGEGSWLTVV.

CDR3 protein: CASSSPATGRYGYTF. Written as DNA, the CDR3 is TGTGCCAGCAGCTCACCCGCGACAGGGAGGTATGGCTACACCTTC. The rearrangement joins TRBV7-9 to TRBJ1-2; 7 positions match TRBD1. The CDR3 loop spans 15 amino acids. Germline V gene lookup returns CDR1 SEHNR and CDR2 FQNEAQ (reference sequence). V was pared by 4 bases and J by 5 bases, with 10 bases of the junction left unmatched.

V is TRBV19 and J is TRBJ2-7; TRBD2 is a possible D gene (5 bases). Trimming shortened V by 7 bases and J by 0 bases, and 16 bases separated the two germline ends. This CDR3 has 15 amino acids. The germline gives CDR1 LNHDA, CDR2 SQIVND (reference sequence). The CDR3 here is CASKEVAWSSYEQYF. The CDR3 nucleotides read TGTGCCAGTAAGGAGGTAGCGTGGAGCTCCTACGAGCAGTACTTC.

This clone has only one observation. The rearrangement links TRBV4-3 to TRBJ1-4; no reliable D call. The V end lost 4 bases, the J end lost 1 base, and 10 bases lay between the germline ends. Per germline, CDR1 LGHNA and CDR2 YSLEER. CDR3 size: 15 residues. CDR3 DNA: TGCGCCAGCAGCCGAATTTGGGGAACTAATGAAAAACTGTTTTTT. This codes for CASSRIWGTNEKLFF.

The gene calls are TRBV28 and TRBJ2-5, with D possibly being TRBD2 (6 bases). Trimming took 6 bases from V and 4 from J, leaving 18 bases between them. CDR3 length: 15 residues. Germline V gene data show CDR1 as MDHEN and CDR2 as SYDVKM. CDR3 amino acids: CASRTLLGGGETQYF. CDR3 coding DNA: TGTGCCAGCAGAACACTCTTGGGGGGTGGAGAGACCCAGTACTTC.